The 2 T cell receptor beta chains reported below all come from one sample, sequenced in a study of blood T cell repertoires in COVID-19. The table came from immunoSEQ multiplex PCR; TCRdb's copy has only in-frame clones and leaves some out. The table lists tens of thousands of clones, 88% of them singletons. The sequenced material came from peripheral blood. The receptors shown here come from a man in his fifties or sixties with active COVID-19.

Here the CDR3 reads CASSTQGQGTDTQYF. The CDR3 DNA reads as TGTGCCAGCAGTACACAGGGCCAGGGCACAGATACGCAGTATTTT. J is TRBJ2-3 and V is TRBV6-5; tentatively, D is TRBD1 (6 bases). Germline CDR1 MNHEY, CDR2 SVGAGI. The CDR3 has 15 residues. Between the trimmed V and J ends, which lost 5 bases and 1 base, there was a span of 13 bases.

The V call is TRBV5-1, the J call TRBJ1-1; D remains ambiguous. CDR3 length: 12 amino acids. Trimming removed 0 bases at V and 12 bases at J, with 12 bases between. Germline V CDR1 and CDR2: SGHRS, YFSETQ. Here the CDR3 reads CASSLDSGLTFF. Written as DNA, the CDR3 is TGCGCCAGCAGCTTGGATTCAGGATTAACTTTCTTT.